These 29 T cell receptor beta chains share one sample of origin, sequenced in a study of T cell changes during pregnancy in multiple sclerosis. Method: immunoSEQ multiplex PCR; TCRdb's copy keeps in-frame clones and lacks some. Of about 89,000 clones in the sample, roughly 94% were seen once. This specimen was peripheral blood, taken after pregnancy. These receptors originate from a female donor in good health, enrolled as a control in a pregnancy study.

The rearrangement joins TRBV4-2 to TRBJ2-7, with TRBD2 matching over 7 bases. J lost 6 bases, V lost 0 bases, and 14 bases had no gene match. The CDR3 has 17 amino acids. Per germline, CDR1 LGHNA and CDR2 YNFKEQ. CDR3 sequence (DNA): TGTGCCAGCAGCCAAGAACGGAGGGGAGGGAGTGTTGGCGAGCAGTACTTC. Amino acid sequence: CASSQERRGGSVGEQYF.

This clone showed up just once. This sequence joins TRBV5-1 and TRBJ2-3; TRBD1 agrees at 12 bases. Trimming cost V 3 bases and J 5 bases; bases outside gene matches: 10. Germline V gene sequence: CDR1 SGHRS, CDR2 YFSETQ. This CDR3 has 17 residues. The CDR3 nucleotides are TGCGCCAGCAGCTCAAACCCGGGACAGGGGGCGGGAGATACGCAGTATTTT. Its protein product is CASSSNPGQGAGDTQYF.

The chain couples TRBV25-1 to TRBJ1-1; 8 bases line up with TRBD1. The germline gives CDR1 MGHDK, CDR2 SYGVNS. This CDR3 is 14 amino acids long. J gave up 6 bases and V 2 bases, and 5 bases lay outside the gene matches. This CDR3 is CASSEGDRWAEAFF. CDR3 nucleotides: TGTGCCAGCAGTGAAGGGGACAGGTGGGCTGAAGCTTTCTTT.

The rearrangement uses TRBV2 and TRBJ2-3; tentative D call: TRBD2 (6 bases). Germline values: CDR1 SNHLY, CDR2 FYNNEI. The CDR3 has 14 amino acids. Trimming stripped 6 bases from V and 6 bases from J, with 16 bases between. CDR3 in amino acids: CASSQQLAPDTQYF. For the CDR3, the DNA is TGTGCCAGCAGCCAACAGCTAGCGCCGGATACGCAGTATTTT.

J is TRBJ1-1 and V is TRBV28, with D tentatively TRBD1 (5 bases). Germline V gene lookup returns CDR1 MDHEN and CDR2 SYDVKM. The CDR3 loop spans 15 amino acids. The V and J ends lost 2 bases and 11 bases respectively, with 21 bases between them. The CDR3 sequence: CASSLSGPGLASAFF. CDR3 DNA: TGTGCCAGCAGTTTAAGCGGGCCAGGGCTGGCCAGCGCTTTCTTT.

The rearrangement joins TRBV9 to TRBJ2-2, with 10 bases lining up with TRBD2. With V trimmed by 3 bases and J by 4 bases, 9 bases remained unmatched. CDR3 length: 17 residues. CDR1 is SGDLS, CDR2 YYNGEE, per germline. In DNA, the CDR3 is TGTGCCAGCAGCGCCTCTAGCGGGAGTGTCGGCACCGGGGAGCTGTTTTTT. This gives the protein CASSASSGSVGTGELFF. Full variable domain (outside the CDR3, taken from reference TRBV9 and TRBJ2-2): DSGVTQTPKHLITATGQRVTLRCSPRSGDLSVYWYQQSLDQGLQFLIQYYNGEERAKGNILERFSAQQFPDLHSELNLSSLELGDSALYFCASSASSGSVGTGELFFGEGSRLTVL.

This clone was seen only once. The rearrangement links TRBV2 to TRBJ1-2; D is ambiguous. Germline loops: CDR1 SNHLY, CDR2 FYNNEI. The CDR3 runs to 12 residues. Trimming removed 8 bases from V and 8 bases from J, with 15 bases in between. CDR3 residues: CASVPTRSGYTF. The CDR3 DNA sequence: TGTGCCAGCGTACCCACTCGGAGCGGCTACACCTTC.

This chain joins TRBV27 and TRBJ1-4; tentative D call: TRBD1 (5 bases). The V and J ends lost 3 bases and 6 bases respectively, with 11 bases between them. This CDR3 spans 14 amino acids. Germline CDR1 reads MNHEY; CDR2 reads SMNVEV (reference sequence). The CDR3 DNA reads as TGTGCCAGCAGTTTGGTTGGGGCCGATGAAAAACTGTTTTTT. Amino acid sequence: CASSLVGADEKLFF.

This chain joins TRBV6-5 and TRBJ2-7; TRBD2 agrees at 7 bases. The CDR3 extends over 14 amino acids. J was trimmed by 6 bases and V by 6 bases; bases with no gene match: 11. In germline, CDR1 is MNHEY, CDR2 SVGAGI. The CDR3 is CASRPPLGGGEQYF. The DNA of the CDR3 is TGTGCCAGCAGACCTCCATTGGGGGGGGGCGAGCAGTACTTC.

The V and J genes are TRBV5-1 and TRBJ2-7, with D maybe TRBD1 (5 bases). Germline V gene lookup returns CDR1 SGHRS and CDR2 YFSETQ. V was pared by 4 bases and J by 4 bases, with 15 bases between. This CDR3 contains 14 residues. The chain's CDR3 is CASSPTVERYEQYF. CDR3 DNA sequence: TGCGCCAGCAGCCCGACAGTTGAGAGGTACGAGCAGTACTTC.

The V and J genes are TRBV7-9 and TRBJ1-1; D is unresolved. The CDR3 has 14 amino acids. The V end was cut by 7 bases, the J end by 2 bases, with 14 bases between. Per germline, CDR1 SEHNR and CDR2 FQNEAQ (reference sequence). This CDR3 is CASNSGLSNTEAFF. The CDR3 DNA is TGTGCCAGCAATTCCGGACTCTCTAACACTGAAGCTTTCTTT.

V usage is TRBV30 and J usage is TRBJ2-1; TRBD2 matches at 10 bases. The CDR3 sequence is 14 residues long. In germline, CDR1 is GTSNPN, CDR2 SVGIG (reference sequence). J lost 9 bases, V lost 0 bases, and 5 bases had no gene match. CDR3 DNA: TGTGCCTGGAGTGTACTAGCGGGGACGGGTGAGCAGTTCTTC. Its translation is CAWSVLAGTGEQFF.

This sequence joins TRBV28 and TRBJ2-7; 8 bases agree with TRBD2. The CDR3 has 15 amino acids. In germline, CDR1 is MDHEN, CDR2 SYDVKM. The V and J ends lost 3 bases and 2 bases, in that order; junction bases with no gene match: 6. The DNA of the CDR3 is TGTGCCAGCAGTTTGGAGCTAGCGGGCGCCTACGAGCAGTACTTC. Translated, it gives CASSLELAGAYEQYF.

The rearrangement uses TRBV18 and TRBJ1-1, with D tentatively TRBD1 (6 bases). V was cut by 4 bases and J by 4 bases, with 13 bases left in between. CDR3 length: 14 amino acids. In germline, CDR1 is KGHSH, CDR2 LQKENI. DNA for the CDR3: TGTGCCAGCTCACAAAAGGGGGTGGCCACTGAAGCTTTCTTT. The encoded protein is CASSQKGVATEAFF.

CDR3 coding DNA: TGCGCCAGCAGCCCGACAACAGGGGCGAACACTGAAGCTTTCTTT. This sequence encodes CASSPTTGANTEAFF. The chain couples TRBV5-1 to TRBJ1-1, with 7 bases matching TRBD1. CDR3 length equals 15 residues. Trimming cost V 4 bases and J 1 base; bases outside gene matches: 7. Germline-derived CDR1 and CDR2 are SGHRS and YFSETQ. Combining the CDR3 with reference TRBV5-1 and TRBJ1-1 gives the whole variable domain KAGVTQTPRYLIKTRGQQVTLSCSPISGHRSVSWYQQTPGQGLQFLFEYFSETQRNKGNFPGRFSGRQFSNSRSEMNVSTLELGDSALYLCASSPTTGANTEAFFGQGTRLTVV.

The chain combines TRBV6-6 with TRBJ2-2, with D possibly TRBD1 on 5 matching bases. V was pared by 11 bases and J by 0 bases, with 13 bases between. The CDR3 has 14 amino acids. CDR1 and CDR2 from the germline V gene are MNHNY and SVGAGI (reference sequence). For the CDR3, the DNA is TGTGCCGCCAGGGAAAACGCGAACACCGGGGAGCTGTTTTTT. Translated: CAARENANTGELFF.

This sequence joins TRBV19 and TRBJ2-7; possibly TRBD2 for D (5 bases). V lost 5 bases, J lost 2 bases, and 10 bases lay in between. This CDR3 is 13 amino acids long. Germline V gene sequence: CDR1 LNHDA, CDR2 SQIVND (reference sequence). CDR3: CASSEDFAYEQYF. Written as DNA, the CDR3 is TGTGCCAGTAGTGAGGACTTTGCCTACGAGCAGTACTTC. Based on the CDR3 plus reference TRBV19 and TRBJ2-7, the full variable domain is DGGITQSPKYLFRKEGQNVTLSCEQNLNHDAMYWYRQDPGQGLRLIYYSQIVNDFQKGDIAEGYSVSREKKESFPLTVTSAQKNPTAFYLCASSEDFAYEQYFGPGTRLTVT.

The gene calls are TRBV5-1 and TRBJ2-7; TRBD2 aligns across 14 bases. V was clipped by 0 bases and J by 4 bases; unmatched bases: 12. The CDR3 loop spans 19 amino acids. CDR1 is SGHRS and CDR2 is YFSETQ in the germline V gene. The CDR3 DNA reads as TGCGCCAGCAGCTTGGCTCCCCCGACGCGACTAGCGGGAGGGTACGAGCAGTACTTC. Translation gives CASSLAPPTRLAGGYEQYF.

CDR3 DNA: TGCGCCAGCAGCTTGGGGGACAGGGTGAATGGCTACACCTTC. This gives the protein CASSLGDRVNGYTF. This chain connects TRBV5-1 to TRBJ1-2; 9 nucleotides line up with TRBD1. V lost 0 bases, J lost 6 bases, and 3 bases stayed unmatched. The CDR3 runs to 14 residues. Per germline, CDR1 SGHRS and CDR2 YFSETQ.

The rearrangement uses TRBV4-1 and TRBJ1-2; 7 bases align to TRBD1. The CDR3 has 15 amino acids. J was trimmed by 4 bases and V by 6 bases; bases with no gene match: 11. Germline-derived CDR1 and CDR2 are MGHRA and YSYEKL. The DNA for the CDR3 is TGCGCCAGCAGACCCACCCGAACAGGGGCCTATGGCTACACCTTC. Amino acids: CASRPTRTGAYGYTF.

The rearrangement uses TRBV4-2 and TRBJ2-1, with 12 bases lining up with TRBD2. The ends lost 3 bases at V and 8 bases at J; junction bases unmatched: 14. Germline V gives CDR1 LGHNA, CDR2 YNFKEQ. CDR3 size: 18 residues. This chain's CDR3 is CASSQGVQLAGGGDEQFF. The CDR3 bases are TGTGCCAGCAGCCAGGGCGTCCAACTAGCGGGAGGTGGGGATGAGCAGTTCTTC.

This sequence joins TRBV28 and TRBJ2-5; D is perhaps TRBD1 (6 bases). The V end was cut by 7 bases, the J end by 4 bases, with 13 bases between. The CDR3 sequence is 13 residues long. CDR1 MDHEN and CDR2 SYDVKM come from the germline V gene. Here the CDR3 reads CASMDSLGETQYF. CDR3 bases: TGTGCCAGCATGGACAGCTTGGGAGAGACCCAGTACTTC.

The V and J genes are TRBV6-1 and TRBJ2-7, with 7 bases identical to TRBD2. The J segment lost 5 bases and the V segment lost 10 bases, leaving 14 bases of the junction unmatched. The germline V gene has CDR1 MNHNS and CDR2 SASEGT. The CDR3 sequence is 14 residues long. CDR3 amino acids: CATVPTWAGDEQYF. Here the CDR3 DNA reads TGTGCCACCGTCCCGACTTGGGCGGGAGACGAGCAGTACTTC.

The chain employs TRBV10-3 and TRBJ2-1; 7 bases match TRBD1. The germline gives CDR1 ENHRY, CDR2 SYGVKD. This CDR3 is 15 amino acids long. J was trimmed by 3 bases and V by 4 bases; bases with no gene match: 6. The CDR3, as DNA: TGTGCCATCAGTGCCAAAACAGGGGACTACAATGAGCAGTTCTTC. Translation gives CAISAKTGDYNEQFF.

The rearrangement links TRBV11-3 to TRBJ2-5; no firm D call. The DNA matches TRBJ2-7 better at its end, which makes the J call doubtful. This CDR3 has 13 amino acids. Germline loops: CDR1 SGHNT, CDR2 YENEEA. CDR3 coding DNA: TGTGCCAGCAGCGTGGCAGGCGACTACGAGCAGTACTTC. This codes for CASSVAGDYEQYF.

The V call is TRBV27, the J call TRBJ2-3; possible D gene TRBD2, 5 bases. Trimming shortened V by 6 bases and J by 1 base, and 8 bases separated the two germline ends. Per germline, CDR1 MNHEY and CDR2 SMNVEV (reference sequence). The CDR3 is 13 amino acids. The CDR3 DNA is TGTGCCAGCAGGGAGGCCGGCACAGATACGCAGTATTTT. It is translated as CASREAGTDTQYF.

The chain combines TRBV14 with TRBJ2-7, with 10 bases aligning to TRBD2. V trimming: 0 bases; J trimming: 7 bases; junction bases outside the gene matches: 9. CDR1 and CDR2 (germline): SGHDN, FVKESK. This CDR3 contains 16 residues. The CDR3 coding sequence is TGTGCCAGCAGCCAAGATCAGACTAGCGGGTCCTCGGAGCAGTACTTC. Translated: CASSQDQTSGSSEQYF. The whole variable domain, filled in from reference TRBV14 and TRBJ2-7, reads EAGVTQFPSHSVIEKGQTVTLRCDPISGHDNLYWYRRVMGKEIKFLLHFVKESKQDESGMPNNRFLAERTGGTYSTLKVQPAELEDSGVYFCASSQDQTSGSSEQYFGPGTRLTVT.

This chain joins TRBV5-5 and TRBJ1-6; tentatively, D is TRBD1 (6 bases). Trimming pared 4 bases from V and 7 bases from J, leaving 12 bases between. The germline V gene encodes CDR1 SGHKS and CDR2 YYEKEE (reference sequence). The CDR3 has 14 residues. CDR3 sequence (DNA): TGTGCCAGCAGCCCGGACAGCGGCAATTCACCCCTCCACTTT. It specifies CASSPDSGNSPLHF.

This clone was counted once. In DNA form, the CDR3 reads TGCGCCAGCAATTGGAGGGGCGGGAGGGCCACGGAGACCCAGTACTTC. Residues: CASNWRGGRATETQYF. V and J are TRBV10-1 and TRBJ2-5, with 9 bases lining up with TRBD2. Germline lookup yields CDR1 WNHNN and CDR2 SYGVQD (reference sequence). With V trimmed by 7 bases and J by 5 bases, 14 bases remained unmatched. The CDR3 loop spans 16 amino acids.